The clone carrying this T cell receptor beta chain has ten or more counts. The antigen is not known. One entry per CDR3 protein results from TCRdb running MiXCR on the 5' RACE reads. The table shows 410,000 or so distinct CDR3 sequences, with about 18% occurring only once. The CDR3 length is 13 residues. CDR1 and CDR2 (germline): MNHNS, SASEGT. Trimming took off 8 bases at V and 7 bases at J, with 15 bases between the two ends. The data are from a study of identical twins. Study-wide points: Carriage of fewer insertions was seen in abundant cord blood beta clonotypes, whereas memory repertoires showed none.

The chain couples TRBV6-1 to TRBJ1-5; maybe TRBD1 (6 bases). This sequence was found in a man aged 45-60 years in good health. Material for sequencing was naive T cells sorted from blood. The CDR3 coding sequence is TGTGCCAGCCAACAGGGTCAAAGGCAGCCCCAGCATTTT. Translated: CASQQGQRQPQHF.